This T cell receptor beta chain was recorded in a study of PD-1 blockade in mismatch repair-deficient tumors. The CDR3 is made up of 15 amino acids. V shed 5 bases and J shed 5 bases, with 19 bases lying between them. The germline gives CDR1 SGHRS, CDR2 YFSETQ. Method: immunoSEQ multiplex PCR; TCRdb's copy keeps in-frame clones and lacks some. The sample shows about 100,000 clones, 82% of them seen only once. The receptor was isolated from an adult with mismatch repair-deficient cancer. The chain is built from TRBV5-1 and TRBJ1-1; TRBD1 is a possible D gene (5 bases). The specimen comprised peripheral blood, sampled approximately 8 months after starting pembrolizumab. The CDR3 here is CASSPKAGEGTEAFF. CDR3 coding DNA: TGCGCCAGCAGTCCCAAAGCGGGGGAGGGGACTGAAGCTTTCTTT.